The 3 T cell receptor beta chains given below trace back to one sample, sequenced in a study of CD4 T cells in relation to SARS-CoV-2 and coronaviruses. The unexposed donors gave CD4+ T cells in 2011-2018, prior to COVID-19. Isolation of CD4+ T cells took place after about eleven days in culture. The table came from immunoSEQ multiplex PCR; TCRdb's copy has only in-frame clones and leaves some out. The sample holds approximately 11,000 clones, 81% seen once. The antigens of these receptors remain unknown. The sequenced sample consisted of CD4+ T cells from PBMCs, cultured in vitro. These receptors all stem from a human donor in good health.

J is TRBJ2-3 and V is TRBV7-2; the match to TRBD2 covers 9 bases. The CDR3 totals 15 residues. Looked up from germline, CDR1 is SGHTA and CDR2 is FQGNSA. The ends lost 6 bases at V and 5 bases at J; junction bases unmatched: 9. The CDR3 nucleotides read TGTGCCAGCAGACCGCCGGGACTAGCTGGAGATACGCAGTATTTT. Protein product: CASRPPGLAGDTQYF.

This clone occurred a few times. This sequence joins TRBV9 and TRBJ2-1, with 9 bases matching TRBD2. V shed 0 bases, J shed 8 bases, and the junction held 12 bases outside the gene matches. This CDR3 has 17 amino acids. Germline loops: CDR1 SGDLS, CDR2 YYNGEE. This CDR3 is CASSVDLAGEGGHEQFF. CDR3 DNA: TGTGCCAGCAGCGTAGACTTAGCGGGAGAGGGTGGGCATGAGCAGTTCTTC.

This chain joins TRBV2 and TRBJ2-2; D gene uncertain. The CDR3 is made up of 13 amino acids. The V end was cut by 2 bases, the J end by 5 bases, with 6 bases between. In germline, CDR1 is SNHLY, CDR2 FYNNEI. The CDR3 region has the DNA TGTGCCAGCAGTGAATGGTATACCGGGGAGCTGTTTTTT. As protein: CASSEWYTGELFF. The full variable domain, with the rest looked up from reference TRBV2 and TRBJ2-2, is EPEVTQTPSHQVTQMGQEVILRCVPISNHLYFYWYRQILGQKVEFLVSFYNNEISEKSEIFDDQFSVERPDGSNFTLKIRSTKLEDSAMYFCASSEWYTGELFFGEGSRLTVL.